Included here is one TCR beta chain sequence, with context. Its antigen specificity is not known. No qualities accompany the bases; no much larger clone lies one base away. Inclusive of the bounding cysteine and phenylalanine, the CDR3 is 14 residues long. Only the CDR3 portion is preserved as DNA: 42 bases, with reading frame beginning at the first base. V drops 2 bases and J drops 0 bases, leaving 6 bases in between. The CDR1 and CDR2 encoded by the germline V gene are MNHEY and SVGAGI. This sample is drawn from a study of T cell repertoires in cytomegalovirus infection (dated by TCRdb to between 2018 and 2021). With respect to the entire study: Recently identified HLA-C-restricted CMV epitopes, whose presentation resists viral immunomodulation, were targeted by peptide stimulations together with well-studied HLA-B-restricted epitopes. Donor HLA type was relevant to the analysis, because carriage of CMV infection together with the matching HLA type was indicated by public TCR beta signatures. The paper as a whole reports these results and caveats: Carriers of CMV infection plus the relevant HLA type were discriminated by the cumulative frequency of public TCR beta family members in the study cohort and in an independent roughly 380-donor cohort. In the ex vivo response, HLA-C-restricted CMV-specific TCR beta clonotypes were dominant, and in two of eight donors the single most frequent clonotype came from this HLA-C-restricted group.

The listed sequencing device is Illumina HiSeq 1500. The raw public data were reprocessed by TCRdb itself: fastp quality trimming at Q25, MiXCR clonotype calling, in-frame beta chains only. Rows with a matching CDR3 protein are joined into one entry that keeps the most common DNA and genes. Recorded for this sample are approximately 1,000,000 distinct CDR3 sequences; roughly 30% of them occurred a single time. In total, the top ten clones hold around 15% of the sample. This specimen's treatment or condition label, interpreted: in vitro stimulation with specific CMV peptide epitopes to enrich CMV-specific T cells.

The receptor was isolated from a human donor in good health (CMV status not recorded). Some clones in this sample may be carry-over from other donors' samples. Material: cultured CD8+ T cells from PBMCs, obtained from culture after CMV antigen stimulation. The rearranged chain carries TRBV6-5 and TRBJ2-3; no D segment can be confidently identified. The sequenced DNA: TGTGCCAGCAGTTACGTCGACAGCACAGATACGCAGTATTTT. Its translation is CASSYVDSTDTQYF.